These 4 T cell receptor beta chains came from one sample sequenced in a study of OX40 agonist ivuxolimab in advanced cancers. Assay: immunoSEQ multiplex PCR; the TCRdb copy retains only in-frame clones and omits some. The sample includes fewer than 50,000 clones, 75% to 90% seen only once; the top ten take approximately 2.4%. The sample here was CD4+ or CD8+ T cells sorted from blood, taken in a trial of the OX40 agonist ivuxolimab. These receptor sequences come from an adult with an advanced solid tumor such as melanoma, head and neck, liver or kidney cancer.

This clone was counted only a few times. The J gene is TRBJ1-4, the V gene TRBV13; 8 bases fit TRBD1. The V and J ends lost 4 bases and 0 bases, in that order; junction bases with no gene match: 7. CDR1 PRHDT and CDR2 FYEKMQ come from the germline V gene (reference sequence). The CDR3 has 17 residues. The CDR3 is CASSSRTGTATNEKLFF. CDR3 in DNA: TGTGCCAGCAGCTCTCGGACAGGGACGGCAACTAATGAAAAACTGTTTTTT.

The rearrangement joins TRBV7-8 to TRBJ2-1; D uncertain. V lost 3 bases and J lost 6, with 15 bases in between. Germline CDR1 is SGHVS and CDR2 is FQNEAQ. The CDR3 has 15 amino acids. The CDR3 loop reads CASSFMAALFNEQFF. CDR3 sequence (DNA): TGTGCCAGCAGCTTCATGGCTGCGTTATTCAATGAGCAGTTCTTC. The entire variable domain, with the rest obtained from reference TRBV7-8 and TRBJ2-1, is as follows: GAGVSQSPRYKVAKRGQDVALRCDPISGHVSLFWYQQALGQGPEFLTYFQNEAQLDKSGLPSDRFFAERPEGSVSTLKIQRTQQEDSAVYLCASSFMAALFNEQFFGPGTRLTVL.

This rearrangement joins TRBV6-5 to TRBJ2-1; D possibly corresponds to TRBD2 (6 bases). Trimming took off 0 bases at V and 5 bases at J, with 14 bases between the two ends. The CDR3 has 16 residues. The V gene's germline CDR1 is MNHEY and CDR2 SVGAGI. CDR3 sequence: CASSYSPRTMDNEQFF. CDR3 DNA: TGTGCCAGCAGTTACTCGCCGAGGACTATGGACAATGAGCAGTTCTTC.

The V gene is TRBV21-1, the J gene TRBJ2-1; TRBD2 is taken as the D call from the table, unchecked against the DNA. TRBV21-1 is an annotated pseudogene. The length of the CDR3 is 18 residues. CDR3 in amino acids: CASSARGVSGRDYNEQFF. In DNA form, the CDR3 reads TGTGCCAGCAGCGCCAGGGGCGTTAGCGGGAGAGACTACAATGAGCAGTTCTTC.